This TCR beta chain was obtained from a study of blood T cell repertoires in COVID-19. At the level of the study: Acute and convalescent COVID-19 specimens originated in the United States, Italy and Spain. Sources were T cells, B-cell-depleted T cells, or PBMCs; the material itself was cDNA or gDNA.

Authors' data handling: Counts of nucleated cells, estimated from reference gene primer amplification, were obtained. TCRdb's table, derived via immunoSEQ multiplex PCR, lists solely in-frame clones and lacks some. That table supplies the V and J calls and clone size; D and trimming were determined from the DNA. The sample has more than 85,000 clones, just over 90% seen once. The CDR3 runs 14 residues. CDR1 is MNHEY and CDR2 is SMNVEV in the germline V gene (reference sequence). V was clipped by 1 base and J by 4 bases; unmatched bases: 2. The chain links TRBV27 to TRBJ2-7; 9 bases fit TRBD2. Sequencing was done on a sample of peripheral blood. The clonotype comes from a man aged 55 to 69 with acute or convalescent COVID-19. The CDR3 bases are TGTGCCAGCAGTTTATTGACTAGCGGTTACGAGCAGTACTTC. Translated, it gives CASSLLTSGYEQYF.